The 18 T cell receptor beta chains reported below all come from one sample, sequenced in a study of blood T cell repertoires in COVID-19. The method was immunoSEQ multiplex PCR; TCRdb's version includes in-frame clones alone and lacks a portion of them. The sample records 20,000 to 25,000 clones, roughly 84% being singletons. The material sequenced was peripheral blood. The receptor set was obtained from a middle-aged man with acute or convalescent COVID-19.

The chain links TRBV6-5 to TRBJ2-5; 9 nucleotides line up with TRBD1. CDR1 is MNHEY, CDR2 SVGAGI, per germline. Losses at the gene ends were 5 bases for V and 5 bases for J; bases not matched to a gene: 6. The CDR3 runs to 14 residues. This CDR3 is CASSRTGVGETQYF. DNA for the CDR3: TGTGCCAGCAGTCGGACAGGGGTAGGGGAGACCCAGTACTTC.

The chain carries TRBV9 and TRBJ1-1; no firm D call. V was trimmed by 0 bases and J by 0 bases, leaving 6 bases between them. The germline V gene has CDR1 SGDLS and CDR2 YYNGEE. The CDR3 has 14 residues. The CDR3 is CASSVGTLNTEAFF. The CDR3, as DNA: TGTGCCAGCAGCGTAGGCACTCTGAACACTGAAGCTTTCTTT.

The genes are TRBV30 and TRBJ1-5; 10 nucleotides match TRBD1. Germline V gives CDR1 GTSNPN, CDR2 SVGIG (reference sequence). The CDR3 sequence is 14 residues long. V was clipped by 3 bases and J by 1 base; unmatched bases: 0. The CDR3 DNA reads as TGTGCCTGGAGGGGACAGGGGAGCAATCAGCCCCAGCATTTT. It specifies CAWRGQGSNQPQHF.

CDR3 amino acids: CASSNALANEQYF. The CDR3, as DNA: TGTGCCAGCAGCAACGCACTAGCCAACGAGCAGTACTTC. V and J are TRBV7-9 and TRBJ2-7, with a possible D match to TRBD2 (6 bases). Per the germline V gene, CDR1 is SEHNR and CDR2 is FQNEAQ (reference sequence). CDR3 length: 13 residues. V was shortened by 5 bases and J by 5 bases, with 13 bases between the two germline ends.

In its sample, this clone was seen a few times. A read error may produce the germline difference seen at one junction end. This chain uses TRBV7-7 with TRBJ1-1; D call uncertain. This CDR3 spans 13 amino acids. From germline, CDR1 is SSHAT and CDR2 FNYEAQ (reference sequence). The chain's CDR3 is CASSLDTGTEAFF. The CDR3 DNA is TGTGCTAGCAGCTTAGATACCGGGACTGAAGCTTTCTTT. Together with reference TRBV7-7 and TRBJ1-1, the CDR3 gives the full variable domain: GAGVSQSPRYKVTKRGQDVTLRCDPISSHATLYWYQQALGQGPEFLTYFNYEAQPDKSGLPSDRFSAERPEGSISTLTIQRTEQRDSAMYRCASSLDTGTEAFFGQGTRLTVV.

V gene TRBV2 combines with J gene TRBJ2-7; 7 nucleotides match TRBD2. There are 13 residues in the CDR3. CDR1 SNHLY and CDR2 FYNNEI come from the germline V gene. V lost 6 bases, J lost 4 bases, and 6 bases stayed unmatched. CDR3 DNA sequence: TGTGCCAGCAGGACCCAACTAGCGTACGAGCAGTACTTC. Its translation: CASRTQLAYEQYF.

The genes are TRBV27 and TRBJ1-1; D may be TRBD1 (5 bases). Germline V gives CDR1 MNHEY, CDR2 SMNVEV (reference sequence). CDR3 length: 16 residues. Between the trimmed V and J ends, which lost 6 bases and 5 bases, there was a span of 22 bases. Written as DNA, the CDR3 is TGTGCCAGCAGAAAAACTGGGTCCGGGGGGAATACTGAAGCTTTCTTT. It specifies CASRKTGSGGNTEAFF.

This chain connects TRBV6-2 or TRBV6-3 to TRBJ2-5; D may be TRBD2 (5 bases). The V end was cut by 6 bases, the J end by 4 bases, with 9 bases between. The CDR3 has 12 amino acids. The germline V gene has CDR1 MNHEY and CDR2 SVGEGT. CDR3 protein: CASSKRGETQYF. The CDR3 DNA reads as TGTGCCAGCAGCAAACGGGGAGAGACCCAGTACTTC.

V gene TRBV5-1 combines with J gene TRBJ1-6; D is ambiguous. Trimming took off 2 bases at V and 8 bases at J, with 8 bases between the two ends. Germline CDR1 SGHRS, CDR2 YFSETQ. The CDR3 covers 13 residues. The CDR3 protein is CASSFDNYSPLHF. The CDR3 DNA sequence: TGCGCCAGCAGCTTCGACAATTATTCACCCCTCCACTTT.

The rearrangement joins TRBV24-1 to TRBJ2-5; the match to TRBD2 covers 9 bases. The length of the CDR3 is 15 residues. Germline CDR1 and CDR2: KGHDR and SFDVKD. V was clipped by 4 bases and J by 7 bases; unmatched bases: 9. The CDR3: CATSENAGGSGTQYF. The CDR3 DNA follows: TGTGCCACCAGTGAAAATGCGGGAGGGAGTGGGACCCAGTACTTC.

The chain employs TRBV30 and TRBJ1-1, with TRBD1 identical over 7 bases. The CDR3 loop spans 13 amino acids. Per the germline V gene, CDR1 is GTSNPN and CDR2 is SVGIG (reference sequence). V gave up 0 bases and J gave up 8 bases; unmatched junction bases: 6. The CDR3 coding sequence is TGTGCCTGGAGTGTAATCAGAGGGGGCGAAGCTTTCTTT. Its protein is CAWSVIRGGEAFF.

The rearrangement links TRBV5-6 to TRBJ1-6; D is ambiguous. V dropped 5 bases and J dropped 9 bases, with 12 bases sitting between them. This CDR3 has 13 amino acids. Germline V gene lookup returns CDR1 SGHDT and CDR2 YYEEEE. Written as DNA, the CDR3 is TGTGCCAGCAGAAAAAGCGGAGTTTCACCCCTCCACTTT. Protein product: CASRKSGVSPLHF.

The chain links TRBV5-1 to TRBJ1-1; D is undetermined. There are 14 residues in the CDR3. V gave up 0 bases and J gave up 5 bases, with 11 bases separating them. The germline gives CDR1 SGHRS, CDR2 YFSETQ. The CDR3 reads CASSLVGSETEAFF. The CDR3 DNA sequence: TGCGCCAGCAGCTTGGTAGGCAGCGAGACTGAAGCTTTCTTT.

The chain uses TRBV19 and TRBJ1-6; the match to TRBD1 covers 8 bases. CDR3 length: 13 residues. With V trimmed by 8 bases and J by 6 bases, 3 bases remained unmatched. From germline, CDR1 is LNHDA and CDR2 SQIVND (reference sequence). CDR3: CASQGAGNSPLHF. CDR3 coding DNA: TGTGCCAGTCAGGGGGCAGGTAATTCACCCCTCCACTTT.

There are a few counts of this clone. The chain links TRBV7-2 to TRBJ1-6, with D possibly being TRBD1 (6 bases). The V gene lost 5 bases and the J gene lost 4 bases, with 9 bases spanning the gap. The CDR3 is made up of 14 amino acids. CDR1 and CDR2 (germline): SGHTA, FQGNSA. CDR3 region: CASSPGQYNSPLHF. The CDR3 bases are TGTGCCAGCAGCCCTGGACAGTATAATTCACCCCTCCACTTT.

The V and J genes are TRBV28 and TRBJ1-1, with no clear D. Germline V gene lookup returns CDR1 MDHEN and CDR2 SYDVKM. Trimming stripped 7 bases from V and 5 bases from J, with 11 bases between. This CDR3 contains 12 residues. The CDR3 DNA reads TGTGCCAGCACCCACCCGAGAACTGAAGCTTTCTTT. This gives the protein CASTHPRTEAFF.

The V gene is TRBV5-5, the J gene TRBJ2-7; D is possibly TRBD2 (7 bases). V was shortened by 3 bases and J by 1 base, with 17 bases between the two germline ends. In germline, CDR1 is SGHKS, CDR2 YYEKEE (reference sequence). The CDR3 is made up of 16 amino acids. CDR3 region: CASSWIAGEGSYEQYF. The DNA of the CDR3 is TGTGCCAGCAGCTGGATTGCAGGGGAGGGTTCCTACGAGCAGTACTTC.

V is TRBV6-5 and J is TRBJ2-3; D uncertain. Trimming removed 7 bases at V and 0 bases at J, with 11 bases between. Germline CDR1 reads MNHEY; CDR2 reads SVGAGI. The CDR3 is 14 residues long. The CDR3 sequence is CASKAPYSTDTQYF. As DNA, the CDR3 is TGTGCCAGCAAAGCCCCCTATAGCACAGATACGCAGTATTTT.